This entry features one T cell receptor beta chain sequence. These data are taken from a study of T cell responses to AZD1222 COVID-19 vaccine. Germline trimming cut 0 bases from V and 9 bases from J; bases unmatched to any gene: 4. The CDR3 contains 16 residues. Germline V gene lookup returns CDR1 SGDLS and CDR2 YYNGEE. TCRdb keeps only in-frame clones here, not all; method: immunoSEQ multiplex PCR. The sample records roughly 170,000 clones, 90% to 95% being singletons. The sequences come from peripheral blood, collected on day 0 of AZD1222 vaccination. This chain links TRBV9 with TRBJ1-6; 12 nucleotides line up with TRBD1. The receptor was isolated from an adult in good health. CDR3 nucleotide sequence: TGTGCCAGCAGCGTAGGCCTGGGACAGGGGGCTTCACCCCTCCACTTT. It translates to CASSVGLGQGASPLHF. Drawing the rest from reference TRBV9 and TRBJ1-6, the complete variable domain is DSGVTQTPKHLITATGQRVTLRCSPRSGDLSVYWYQQSLDQGLQFLIQYYNGEERAKGNILERFSAQQFPDLHSELNLSSLELGDSALYFCASSVGLGQGASPLHFGNGTRLTVT.